Listed here is a single TCR beta chain. The assay was immunoSEQ multiplex PCR, and TCRdb's table has in-frame clones only and misses some. This repertoire shows around 470,000 clones, less than 95% found once; its top ten account for about 0.6%. Between the trimmed V and J ends, which lost 1 base and 1 base, there was a span of 8 bases. CDR1 is MNHEY and CDR2 is SMNVEV in the germline V gene (reference sequence). The CDR3 covers 16 residues. The sample originates from a study of blood T cell repertoires in COVID-19. Study-level information: The study drew acute and convalescent COVID-19 samples from the United States, Italy and Spain.

The participants were between roughly 18 and 90 years old and came from about two dozen US areas. Self-reported history from a screening survey and questionnaire set each donor's cohort. Two negative PCRs, clearance, or symptom resolution characterized the recovered Cohort 3 donors. The chain couples TRBV27 to TRBJ2-6, with D unresolved. This receptor was obtained from a man aged 18-30 years who had recovered from COVID-19. The sequenced sample consisted of PBMCs or T cells enriched from blood (not recorded which). CDR3 loop: CASSLFTQSGANVLTF. The CDR3 DNA reads as TGTGCCAGCAGTTTATTCACACAGTCTGGGGCCAACGTCCTGACTTTC.